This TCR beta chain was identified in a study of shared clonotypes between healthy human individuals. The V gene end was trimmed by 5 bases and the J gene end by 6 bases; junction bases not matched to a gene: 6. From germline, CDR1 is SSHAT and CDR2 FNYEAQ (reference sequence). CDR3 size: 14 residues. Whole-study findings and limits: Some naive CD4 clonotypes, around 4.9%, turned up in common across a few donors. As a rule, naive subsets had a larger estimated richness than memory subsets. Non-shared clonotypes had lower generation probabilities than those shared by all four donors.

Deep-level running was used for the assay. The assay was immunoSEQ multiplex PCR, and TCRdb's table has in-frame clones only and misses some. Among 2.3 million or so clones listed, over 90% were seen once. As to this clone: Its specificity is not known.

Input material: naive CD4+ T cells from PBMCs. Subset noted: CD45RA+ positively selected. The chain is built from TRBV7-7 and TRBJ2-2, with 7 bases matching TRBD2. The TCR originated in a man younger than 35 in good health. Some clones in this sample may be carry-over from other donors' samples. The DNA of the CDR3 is TGTGCCAGCAGCCTAAGGACTAGTCCCGGGGAGCTGTTTTTT. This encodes CASSLRTSPGELFF.